This entry features one TCR beta chain sequence. The antigen remains undetermined. Generated by immunoSEQ multiplex PCR, the TCRdb table keeps only in-frame clones and is missing some. Here the sample spans 7,000 or so clones, approximately 85% being singletons. The data were taken from a study of immune evolution from preneoplasia to lung adenocarcinoma. Study information: HLA loss of heterozygosity: roughly 6.6% AIS, over 12% MIA, about 31% ADC, none AAH. Findings and caveats of the study: Highest clonality occurred in KRAS-mutant, not EGFR-mutant or double wild-type, nodules.

Resections took place in Japan or China from 2014 to 2017. Material: FFPE minimally invasive lung adenocarcinoma tissue. The TCR was taken from a person older than 75 with lung adenocarcinoma.

The CDR3 nucleotides read TGTGCCAGCAGCCGGGCGGGACAGGGCTCCTACGAGCAGTACTTC. Translated, it gives CASSRAGQGSYEQYF. This sequence joins TRBV5-4 and TRBJ2-7; 9 nucleotides match TRBD1. Trimming removed 4 bases from V and 0 bases from J; junction bases left unmatched: 5. Germline V gene data show CDR1 as SGHNT and CDR2 as YYREEE (reference sequence). The CDR3 covers 15 residues.